The 22 T cell receptor beta chains given below trace back to one sample, sequenced in a study of blood T cell repertoires in COVID-19 (TCRdb year 2020). The protocol used for the library was the immunoSEQ multiplex PCR assay. This is the immuneACCESS table as TCRdb keeps it, with only in-frame sequences that have V and J called. A part of the clones is gone; compared with another copy, unresolved V genes explain less than half, and the rest is unexplained. For this sample the table gives some 200,000 clones, of which roughly nine tenths were detected only once. The top ten clones comprise around 0.76% of the sample. Sequenced input: peripheral blood. All receptors derive from a woman between 70 and 85 years old with acute or convalescent COVID-19.

V and J are TRBV11-3 and TRBJ1-1; D may be TRBD1 (5 bases). The length of the CDR3 is 12 residues. Germline assignment: CDR1 SGHNT and CDR2 YENEEA. V gave up 8 bases and J gave up 3 bases, with 10 bases separating them. The CDR3 loop reads CASGGAYTEAFF. The CDR3 DNA is TGTGCCAGCGGAGGGGCTTACACTGAAGCTTTCTTT. Variable domain in full (rest from reference TRBV11-3 and TRBJ1-1): EAGVVQSPRYKIIEKKQPVAFWCNPISGHNTLYWYLQNLGQGPELLIRYENEEAVDDSQLPKDRFSAERLKGVDSTLKIQPAELGDSAVYLCASGGAYTEAFFGQGTRLTVV.

The chain joins TRBV21-1 to TRBJ1-1; the table's D call, TRBD1, was not checked against the DNA. TRBV21-1 is termed a pseudogene. The CDR3 length is 13 residues. CDR3 sequence (DNA): TGTGCCAGCAGCGATAGGGGGAGCACTGAAGCTTTCTTT. This encodes CASSDRGSTEAFF.

This clone has just a few counts. The genes are TRBV3-1 (or the pseudogene TRBV3-2) and TRBJ1-3, with D unresolved. CDR1 and CDR2 (germline): LGHDT, YNNKEL (reference sequence). The CDR3 has 16 residues. Between the trimmed V and J ends, which lost 0 bases and 6 bases, there was a span of 15 bases. As DNA, the CDR3 is TGTGCCAGCAGCCAAGAACCGGGTCTGGGTGAAAACACCATATATTTT. Protein product: CASSQEPGLGENTIYF.

The rearrangement links TRBV5-8 to TRBJ2-3; no clear D gene. CDR1 and CDR2 (germline): SGHTS, YDEGEE. Deletions cut 4 bases from V and 6 bases from J, with 18 bases between. This CDR3 is built from 15 residues. CDR3 in DNA: TGTGCCAGCAGCGGCCGATTTAAGGCGGAGGATACGCAGTATTTT. This codes for CASSGRFKAEDTQYF.

The table lists this clone with a count of one. J is TRBJ2-4 and V is TRBV19; perhaps TRBD2 as D (5 bases). Germline CDR1 reads LNHDA; CDR2 reads SQIVND (reference sequence). Trimming took off 3 bases at V and 2 bases at J, with 20 bases between the two ends. The CDR3 is made up of 18 amino acids. The CDR3 bases are TGTGCCAGTAGTATCGAGCCCCCCGGGATCGGAACCAAAAACATTCAGTACTTC. It specifies CASSIEPPGIGTKNIQYF.

The chain has TRBV6-1 and TRBJ1-5; the D gene is possibly TRBD1 (6 bases). Germline CDR1 reads MNHNS; CDR2 reads SASEGT. Trimming cost V 2 bases and J 7 bases, with 18 bases left between them. This CDR3 has 16 residues. The CDR3 protein is CASSELMSRQAQPQHF. CDR3 nucleotide sequence: TGTGCCAGCAGTGAACTTATGTCAAGACAGGCCCAGCCCCAGCATTTT.

This chain joins TRBV7-2 and TRBJ1-3; 9 nucleotides align to TRBD1. Germline values: CDR1 SGHTA, CDR2 FQGNSA. This CDR3 spans 15 amino acids. Germline trimming cut 3 bases from V and 0 bases from J; bases unmatched to any gene: 0. DNA for the CDR3: TGTGCCAGCAGCTTGACAGGGGGCTCTGGAAACACCATATATTTT. Encoded protein: CASSLTGGSGNTIYF.

The rearrangement uses TRBV29-1 and TRBJ1-5; perhaps TRBD1 as D (6 bases). The germline gives CDR1 SQVTM, CDR2 ANQGSEA. The CDR3 loop spans 13 amino acids. Trimming took 4 bases from V and 3 from J, leaving 10 bases between them. CDR3 amino acids: CSVGGQNNQPQHF. CDR3 in DNA: TGCAGCGTTGGGGGGCAGAACAATCAGCCCCAGCATTTT.

A note on this clone: The same CDR3 also results from other DNA sequences found in this sample. V and J are TRBV7-2 and TRBJ1-3; perhaps TRBD1 as D (6 bases). This CDR3 contains 15 residues. Trimming shortened V by 2 bases and J by 0 bases, and 8 bases separated the two germline ends. From germline, CDR1 is SGHTA and CDR2 FQGNSA. DNA for the CDR3: TGTGCCAGCAGCTTAAGGGGGAGCTCTGGAAACACCATATATTTT. It codes for CASSLRGSSGNTIYF.

This rearrangement joins TRBV5-1 to TRBJ2-5; 9 bases line up with TRBD1. The germline gives CDR1 SGHRS, CDR2 YFSETQ. This CDR3 has 16 residues. The junction had 12 bases not matched to a gene; V was cut back by 6 bases and J by 3 bases. CDR3 nucleotides: TGCGCCAGCACTCGTACAGGGGGCGAAAAAAAAGAGACCCAGTACTTC. It yields the protein CASTRTGGEKKETQYF. The entire variable domain, with the rest obtained from reference TRBV5-1 and TRBJ2-5, is as follows: KAGVTQTPRYLIKTRGQQVTLSCSPISGHRSVSWYQQTPGQGLQFLFEYFSETQRNKGNFPGRFSGRQFSNSRSEMNVSTLELGDSALYLCASTRTGGEKKETQYFGPGTRLLVL.

In this sample, this clone turned up once. The CDR3 sequence: CASSYLGQANEQFF. CDR3 coding DNA: TGTGCCAGCAGCTACCTGGGACAAGCCAATGAGCAGTTCTTC. The V gene is TRBV7-2, the J gene TRBJ2-1, with a possible D match to TRBD1 (6 bases). The CDR3 has 14 amino acids. Germline V lookup: CDR1 SGHTA, CDR2 FQGNSA. Trimming took off 4 bases at V and 6 bases at J, with 13 bases between the two ends. The complete variable domain, with remaining parts taken from reference TRBV7-2 and TRBJ2-1, reads GAGVSQSPSNKVTEKGKDVELRCDPISGHTALYWYRQSLGQGLEFLIYFQGNSAPDKSGLPSDRFSAERTGGSVSTLTIQRTQQEDSAVYLCASSYLGQANEQFFGPGTRLTVL.

This chain uses TRBV5-1 with TRBJ2-7; D is undetermined. Germline V gene sequence: CDR1 SGHRS, CDR2 YFSETQ. Trimming stripped 0 bases from V and 0 bases from J, with 7 bases between. The CDR3 covers 14 residues. CDR3 DNA: TGCGCCAGCAGCTTGGAGAGGAGCTCCTACGAGCAGTACTTC. This sequence encodes CASSLERSSYEQYF. Complete variable domain (other parts from reference TRBV5-1 and TRBJ2-7): KAGVTQTPRYLIKTRGQQVTLSCSPISGHRSVSWYQQTPGQGLQFLFEYFSETQRNKGNFPGRFSGRQFSNSRSEMNVSTLELGDSALYLCASSLERSSYEQYFGPGTRLTVT.

The J gene is TRBJ1-2, the V gene TRBV6-2 or TRBV6-3; TRBD1 agrees at 7 bases. Germline lookup yields CDR1 MNHEY and CDR2 SVGEGT. This CDR3 has 15 residues. V gave up 0 bases and J gave up 4 bases; unmatched junction bases: 5. For the CDR3, the DNA is TGTGCCAGCAGTTACTCTCCCGGGACAGCCTATGGCTACACCTTC. Translation gives CASSYSPGTAYGYTF.

This chain joins TRBV10-3 and TRBJ1-2, with 8 bases aligning to TRBD1. The CDR3 is 13 residues long. V shed 2 bases, J shed 7 bases, and the junction held 3 bases outside the gene matches. Germline-derived CDR1 and CDR2 are ENHRY and SYGVKD. DNA of the CDR3: TGTGCCATCAGTGAGAGACAGGGGATTGGCTACACCTTC. It translates to CAISERQGIGYTF.

This chain links TRBV7-2 with TRBJ1-1; D remains ambiguous. Trimming took 1 base from V and 7 from J, leaving 10 bases between them. CDR3 length equals 13 residues. Looked up from germline, CDR1 is SGHTA and CDR2 is FQGNSA. The DNA for the CDR3 is TGTGCCAGCAGCTTAGTGGGCCGGGGTGAAGCTTTCTTT. Its translation: CASSLVGRGEAFF.

The chain joins TRBV12-5 to TRBJ2-4; D unresolved. Trimming shortened V by 5 bases and J by 0 bases, and 8 bases separated the two germline ends. Germline V gene data show CDR1 as LGHNT and CDR2 as FRNRAP. The CDR3 is 14 residues long. CDR3 sequence: CASGPTGAKNIQYF. CDR3 nucleotide sequence: TGTGCTAGTGGTCCGACGGGAGCCAAAAACATTCAGTACTTC.

This chain joins TRBV2 and TRBJ2-5; D remains ambiguous. Per the germline V gene, CDR1 is SNHLY and CDR2 is FYNNEI. This CDR3 has 13 amino acids. Trimming cost V 5 bases and J 0 bases, with 7 bases left between them. Here the CDR3 reads CASSSYNQETQYF. As DNA, the CDR3 is TGTGCCAGCAGTTCCTATAACCAAGAGACCCAGTACTTC.

The chain has TRBV15 and TRBJ1-1; D is undetermined. CDR1 and CDR2 (germline): LNHNV, YYDKDF (reference sequence). This CDR3 has 14 residues. Trimming stripped 1 base from V and 4 bases from J, with 10 bases between. CDR3: CATSRGEFSTEAFF. For the CDR3, the DNA is TGTGCCACCAGCAGAGGGGAGTTTAGCACTGAAGCTTTCTTT.

V is TRBV7-2 and J is TRBJ1-6; a possible D gene is TRBD1 (6 bases). V was shortened by 5 bases and J by 4 bases, with 15 bases between the two germline ends. In germline, CDR1 is SGHTA, CDR2 FQGNSA. The CDR3 is made up of 16 amino acids. CDR3 coding DNA: TGTGCCAGCAGCCAACCTCAGGGGCTTTATAATTCACCCCTCCACTTT. This translates into CASSQPQGLYNSPLHF. The full variable domain, its missing parts supplied by reference TRBV7-2 and TRBJ1-6, is GAGVSQSPSNKVTEKGKDVELRCDPISGHTALYWYRQSLGQGLEFLIYFQGNSAPDKSGLPSDRFSAERTGGSVSTLTIQRTQQEDSAVYLCASSQPQGLYNSPLHFGNGTRLTVT.

This chain uses TRBV18 with TRBJ1-3; 7 bases map to TRBD1. Per the germline V gene, CDR1 is KGHSH and CDR2 is LQKENI. V lost 4 bases and J lost 3; bases outside the gene matches: 9. The CDR3 covers 16 residues. In DNA form, the CDR3 reads TGTGCCAGCTCACTCCTGGGACAGAACCTTGGAAACACCATATATTTT. Translating it yields CASSLLGQNLGNTIYF.

The CDR3 DNA reads TGCGCCAGCAGCCAAGTACGGACTGGTAGCAATCAGCCCCAGCATTTT. Its protein product is CASSQVRTGSNQPQHF. The chain employs TRBV4-1 and TRBJ1-5; no definite D call. Germline CDR1 reads MGHRA; CDR2 reads YSYEKL. The CDR3 consists of 16 residues. V gave up 1 base and J gave up 0 bases, with 10 bases separating them.

In this sample, this clone turned up a few times. The chain joins TRBV6-4 to TRBJ2-3; 7 nucleotides agree with TRBD1. Germline values: CDR1 MRHNA, CDR2 SNTAGT. Trimming removed 5 bases from V and 2 bases from J; junction bases left unmatched: 7. CDR3 size: 15 residues. CDR3 region: CASSSQGRDTDTQYF. In DNA form, the CDR3 reads TGTGCCAGCAGTTCACAGGGGAGAGACACAGATACGCAGTATTTT.